The 11 T cell receptor beta chains below were found in one sample sequenced in a study of shared clonotypes between healthy human individuals. Clones were sequenced by immunoSEQ multiplex PCR, and TCRdb holds only the in-frame ones, with some missing. The sample has about 320,000 clones; roughly 84% are singletons. The sample taken for sequencing was memory CD8+ T cells sorted from blood. The subset: CD45RO+ cells pooled with CCR7-negative TemRA cells. These receptors originate from a man aged 18 to 35 in good health.

The CDR3 region has the DNA TGTGCCAGCAGTCACATCTTATACGAGCAGTACTTC. This translates into CASSHILYEQYF. The chain recombines TRBV6-6 with TRBJ2-7; D remains unclear. The CDR3 length is 12 residues. Germline assignment: CDR1 MNHNY and CDR2 SVGAGI (reference sequence). Trimming removed 5 bases at V and 4 bases at J, with 9 bases between.

The chain is built from TRBV4-1 and TRBJ2-3; TRBD2 matches 11 bases. The CDR3 is made up of 16 amino acids. CDR1 is MGHRA, CDR2 YSYEKL, per germline. The junction had 10 bases not matched to a gene; V was cut back by 5 bases and J by 6 bases. This CDR3 reads CASSLLLAGDKDTQYF. CDR3 nucleotides: TGCGCCAGCAGCTTACTACTAGCGGGAGATAAGGATACGCAGTATTTT.

The chain combines TRBV30 with TRBJ1-1, with a possible D match to TRBD1 (5 bases). In germline, CDR1 is GTSNPN, CDR2 SVGIG (reference sequence). CDR3 size: 12 residues. The V end was cut by 3 bases, the J end by 4 bases, with 9 bases between. CDR3 in DNA: TGTGCCTGGAGAGGGGTCGGCACTGAAGCTTTCTTT. The encoded protein is CAWRGVGTEAFF.

This sequence joins TRBV4-1 and TRBJ2-3, with D perhaps TRBD2 (7 bases). V lost 4 bases, J lost 3 bases, and 14 bases lay in between. The CDR3 spans 15 residues. Germline lookup yields CDR1 MGHRA and CDR2 YSYEKL. The CDR3 DNA is TGCGCCAGCAGCCGGGAAGGGGGGGTAACAGATACGCAGTATTTT. It is translated as CASSREGGVTDTQYF.

The sample holds one count of this clone. The genes are TRBV15 and TRBJ2-1; D gene ambiguous. V was cut by 2 bases and J by 8 bases, with 10 bases left in between. CDR3 length: 13 residues. The V gene's germline CDR1 is LNHNV and CDR2 YYDKDF (reference sequence). This chain's CDR3 is CATSRPPNDEQFF. The CDR3 nucleotides are TGTGCCACCAGCAGACCTCCGAACGATGAGCAGTTCTTC.

This chain joins TRBV30 and TRBJ1-4, with D perhaps TRBD1 (6 bases). Germline CDR1 GTSNPN, CDR2 SVGIG (reference sequence). This CDR3 has 15 residues. The ends were cut back, 1 base at V and 7 bases at J, with 16 bases in the middle. CDR3 in DNA: TGTGCCTGGAGTGCATCACAGGGAATTCTTGAAAAACTGTTTTTT. This codes for CAWSASQGILEKLFF.

This clone was counted a single time. The chain uses TRBV5-6 and TRBJ2-7; the match to TRBD2 covers 8 bases. CDR1 is SGHDT, CDR2 YYEEEE, per germline. CDR3 length: 16 residues. V shed 1 base and J 5 bases; nucleotides not matched to a gene: 11. Here the CDR3 DNA reads TGTGCCAGCAGCTTGCTCACGCGGGGGGCGATGAACGAGCAGTACTTC. Amino acids: CASSLLTRGAMNEQYF.

The chain carries TRBV5-4 and TRBJ2-3; 12 nucleotides match TRBD2. Germline CDR1 reads SGHNT; CDR2 reads YYREEE (reference sequence). The CDR3 covers 16 residues. The junction had 4 bases not matched to a gene; V was cut back by 3 bases and J by 2 bases. The CDR3 coding sequence is TGTGCCAGCAGCTCCGGACTAGCGGGGCCCACAGATACGCAGTATTTT. Amino acid sequence: CASSSGLAGPTDTQYF. The full variable domain, rest sourced from reference TRBV5-4 and TRBJ2-3, is ETGVTQSPTHLIKTRGQQVTLRCSSQSGHNTVSWYQQALGQGPQFIFQYYREEENGRGNFPPRFSGLQFPNYSSELNVNALELDDSALYLCASSSGLAGPTDTQYFGPGTRLTVL.

With regard to this clone: This specimen includes other DNA sequences encoding the same CDR3. This chain links TRBV11-2 with TRBJ2-7; 8 bases line up with TRBD2. V shed 5 bases, J shed 4 bases, and the junction held 4 bases outside the gene matches. The CDR3 contains 13 residues. Germline loops: CDR1 SGHAT, CDR2 FQNNGV. The CDR3 is CASSLGLAYEQYF. CDR3 bases: TGTGCCAGCAGCCTCGGACTAGCTTACGAGCAGTACTTC.

This chain links TRBV27 with TRBJ2-7, with D tentatively TRBD1 (6 bases). This CDR3 spans 11 amino acids. Trimming cost V 4 bases and J 6 bases, with 7 bases left between them. Germline V gene data show CDR1 as MNHEY and CDR2 as SMNVEV (reference sequence). CDR3 in amino acids: CASSWGLEQYF. In DNA, the CDR3 is TGTGCCAGCAGTTGGGGGCTCGAGCAGTACTTC.

The chain couples TRBV5-4 to TRBJ1-1; a possible D gene is TRBD1 (6 bases). Germline-derived CDR1 and CDR2 are SGHNT and YYREEE (reference sequence). V was shortened by 4 bases and J by 4 bases, with 17 bases between the two germline ends. CDR3 length equals 15 residues. The CDR3 DNA reads as TGTGCCAGCAGCGAGGAGGGGGGCCGAATCACTGAAGCTTTCTTT. Translating gives CASSEEGGRITEAFF.